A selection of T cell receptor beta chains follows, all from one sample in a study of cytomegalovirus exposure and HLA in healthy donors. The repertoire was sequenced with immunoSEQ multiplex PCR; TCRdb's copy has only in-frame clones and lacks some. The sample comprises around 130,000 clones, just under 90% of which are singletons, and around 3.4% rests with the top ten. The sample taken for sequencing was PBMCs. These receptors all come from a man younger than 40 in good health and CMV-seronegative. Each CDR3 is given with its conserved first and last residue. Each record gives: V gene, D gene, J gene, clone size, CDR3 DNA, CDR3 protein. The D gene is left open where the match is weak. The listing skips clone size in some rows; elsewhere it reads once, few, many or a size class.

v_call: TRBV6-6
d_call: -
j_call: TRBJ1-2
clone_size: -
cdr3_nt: TGTGCCAGCAGTTACGTGGCAGGGAACTATGGCTACACCTTC
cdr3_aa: CASSYVAGNYGYTF

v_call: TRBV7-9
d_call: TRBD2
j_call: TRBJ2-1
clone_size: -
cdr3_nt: TGTGCCAGCAGCTCCCCAGTTGCCGGACTAGCTTTTCGCAATGAGCAGTTCTTC
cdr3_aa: CASSSPVAGLAFRNEQFF

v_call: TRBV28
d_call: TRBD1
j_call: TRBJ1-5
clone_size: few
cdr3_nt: TGTGCCAGCAGAACCCCCGGGACAGGGGGTCAGCCCCAGCATTTT
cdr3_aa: CASRTPGTGGQPQHF

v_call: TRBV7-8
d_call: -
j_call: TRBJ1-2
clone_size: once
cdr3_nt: TGTGCCAGCAGCTTCGGGGGAAACTATGGCTACACCTTC
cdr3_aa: CASSFGGNYGYTF

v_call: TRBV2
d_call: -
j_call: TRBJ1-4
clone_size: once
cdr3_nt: TGTGCCAGCAGTTGGGGGCTGGAAAAACTGTTTTTT
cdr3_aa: CASSWGLEKLFF

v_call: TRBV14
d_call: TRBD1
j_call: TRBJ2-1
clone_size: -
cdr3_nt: TGTGCCAGCAGCCATCCCGGGACAGGGGCCTACAATGAGCAGTTCTTC
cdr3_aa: CASSHPGTGAYNEQFF

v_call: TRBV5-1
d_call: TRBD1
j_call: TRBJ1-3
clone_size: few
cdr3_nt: TGCGCCAGCAGCCTACAGGGGGCAGTCAGTGGAAACACCATATATTTT
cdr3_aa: CASSLQGAVSGNTIYF

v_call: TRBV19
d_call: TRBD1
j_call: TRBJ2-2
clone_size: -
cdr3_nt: TGTGCCAGTAGTATCCCGGGACAGGGGCCGAACACCGGGGAGCTGTTTTTT
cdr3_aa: CASSIPGQGPNTGELFF

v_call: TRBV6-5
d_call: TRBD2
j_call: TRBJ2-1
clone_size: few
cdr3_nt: TGTGCCAGCAGTTACTCGGGGGGGTCCTACAATGAGCAGTTCTTC
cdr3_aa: CASSYSGGSYNEQFF

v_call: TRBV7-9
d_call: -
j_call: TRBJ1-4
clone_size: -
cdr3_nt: TGTGCCAGCAGCTTAGCGGAGCCTGCAACTAATGAAAAACTGTTTTTT
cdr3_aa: CASSLAEPATNEKLFF

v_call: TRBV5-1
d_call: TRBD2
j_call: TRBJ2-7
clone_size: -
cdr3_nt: TGCGCCAGCAGCTTCGAGGGAGTAGCGGGCGAGCAGTACTTC
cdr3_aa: CASSFEGVAGEQYF

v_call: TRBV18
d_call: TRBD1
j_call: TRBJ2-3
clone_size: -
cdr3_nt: TGTGCCAGCTCACTGGGACAGGGGATCCCAGATACGCAGTATTTT
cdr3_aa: CASSLGQGIPDTQYF

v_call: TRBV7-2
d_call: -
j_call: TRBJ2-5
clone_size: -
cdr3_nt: TGTGCCAGCAGCTTATCAGGGGTTGGTGAGACCCAGTACTTC
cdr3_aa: CASSLSGVGETQYF

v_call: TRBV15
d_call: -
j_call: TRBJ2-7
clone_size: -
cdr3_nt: TGTGCCACCAGCAGATCAGACAACTCCTACGAGCAGTACTTC
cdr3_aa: CATSRSDNSYEQYF

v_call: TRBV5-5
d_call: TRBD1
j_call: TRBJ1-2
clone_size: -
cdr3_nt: TGTGCCAGCAGCTTGTCTTGGACAGGGGGCGGCTACACCTTC
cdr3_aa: CASSLSWTGGGYTF

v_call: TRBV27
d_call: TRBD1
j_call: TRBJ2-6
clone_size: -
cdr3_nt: TGTGCCAGCAGTTTAGTGTCTCCCGGGACAGTCTCTGGGGCCAACGTCCTGACTTTC
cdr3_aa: CASSLVSPGTVSGANVLTF

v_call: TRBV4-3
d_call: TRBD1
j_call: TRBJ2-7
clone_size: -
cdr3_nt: TGCGCCAGCAGCCTTCTTGGGGCCGGGACAGGTGACGAGCAGTACTTC
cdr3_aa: CASSLLGAGTGDEQYF

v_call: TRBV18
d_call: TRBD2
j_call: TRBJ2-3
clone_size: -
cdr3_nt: TGTGCCAGCTCACCCCCGGGACTAGCGGGGGGGCCAACAGATACGCAGTATTTT
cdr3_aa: CASSPPGLAGGPTDTQYF